One and the same sample provided the 25 T cell receptor beta chains below, sequenced in a study of shared clonotypes between healthy human individuals. Generated by immunoSEQ multiplex PCR, the TCRdb table keeps only in-frame clones and is missing some. The sample includes over a million clones, more than 75% of them seen just once. Sequenced material: memory CD4+ T cells from PBMCs. Subset meaning: CD45RA-negative fraction. These receptors were collected from a man between 18 and 35 years old in good health. Some clones in this sample may be carry-over from other donors' samples.

V usage is TRBV28 and J usage is TRBJ1-2; D is ambiguous. The V end lost 7 bases, the J end lost 8 bases, and 14 bases lay between the germline ends. Germline CDR1 and CDR2: MDHEN and SYDVKM. The CDR3 runs to 12 residues. The CDR3, as DNA: TGTGCCAGCACCACCTTCAATTACGGCTACACCTTC. Translation: CASTTFNYGYTF.

This chain joins TRBV4-1 and TRBJ2-2, with D unresolved. This CDR3 has 14 amino acids. CDR1 and CDR2 from the germline V gene are MGHRA and YSYEKL. V lost 0 bases and J 2 bases, leaving 4 bases between the germline ends. In DNA, the CDR3 is TGCGCCAGCAGCCAAGATCCCAACACCGGGGAGCTGTTTTTT. Translation gives CASSQDPNTGELFF.

In its sample, this clone was seen a few times. The chain recombines TRBV28 with TRBJ2-5; TRBD2 matches 7 bases. Germline CDR1 reads MDHEN; CDR2 reads SYDVKM. The junction had 4 bases not matched to a gene; V was cut back by 3 bases and J by 3 bases. The CDR3 spans 14 residues. CDR3 amino acids: CASSLVSGEETQYF. The DNA of the CDR3 is TGTGCCAGCAGTTTGGTCAGCGGGGAAGAGACCCAGTACTTC.

The chain's CDR3 is CSSIFRFQETQYF. In nucleotides, the CDR3 is TGCAGCTCCATTTTCCGTTTCCAAGAGACCCAGTACTTC. V and J are TRBV29-1 and TRBJ2-5; D is undetermined. This CDR3 spans 13 amino acids. Germline V gives CDR1 SQVTM, CDR2 ANQGSEA. Trimming removed 8 bases at V and 1 base at J, with 14 bases between.

This clone was seen more than once but under ten times. The J gene is TRBJ2-3, the V gene TRBV9; 7 positions agree with TRBD2. The CDR3 has 15 residues. The V gene end was trimmed by 7 bases and the J gene end by 3 bases; junction bases not matched to a gene: 11. Germline lookup yields CDR1 SGDLS and CDR2 YYNGEE. The CDR3 DNA reads TGTGCCAGCTTCTCAGGCGGGAGAAGGACAGATACGCAGTATTTT. Encoded protein: CASFSGGRRTDTQYF.

Note on this clone: Other DNA sequences in this sample translate to the same CDR3. The chain carries TRBV5-1 and TRBJ2-3; 11 bases fit TRBD2. J lost 1 base, V lost 0 bases, and 1 base had no gene match. The germline gives CDR1 SGHRS, CDR2 YFSETQ. The CDR3 has 16 amino acids. The CDR3 region is CASSLGGLAGTDTQYF. The CDR3 nucleotides are TGCGCCAGCAGCTTGGGGGGACTAGCGGGCACAGATACGCAGTATTTT. Full variable domain (missing parts from reference TRBV5-1 and TRBJ2-3): KAGVTQTPRYLIKTRGQQVTLSCSPISGHRSVSWYQQTPGQGLQFLFEYFSETQRNKGNFPGRFSGRQFSNSRSEMNVSTLELGDSALYLCASSLGGLAGTDTQYFGPGTRLTVL.

This rearrangement joins TRBV25-1 to TRBJ1-1; possible D gene TRBD1, 6 bases. The V gene's germline CDR1 is MGHDK and CDR2 SYGVNS. Trimming cost V 7 bases and J 0 bases, with 15 bases left between them. The CDR3 has 15 amino acids. Written as DNA, the CDR3 is TGTGCCAGCAAGGCAAGAAGGGACATGAACACTGAAGCTTTCTTT. Translated: CASKARRDMNTEAFF.

The rearrangement links TRBV20-1 to TRBJ2-3, with D uncertain. The CDR3 has 11 amino acids. Looked up from germline, CDR1 is DFQATT and CDR2 is SNEGSKA (reference sequence). V dropped 6 bases and J dropped 5 bases, with 9 bases sitting between them. CDR3 in amino acids: CSAKPGDTQYF. CDR3 nucleotides: TGCAGTGCCAAACCCGGAGATACGCAGTATTTT.

V gene TRBV19 combines with J gene TRBJ1-2, with 8 nucleotides matching TRBD1. The CDR3 consists of 15 residues. Per the germline V gene, CDR1 is LNHDA and CDR2 is SQIVND (reference sequence). The trim removed 3 bases at V and 4 bases at J, leaving 7 bases unmatched. This chain's CDR3 is CASSMDRASLYGYTF. Here the CDR3 DNA reads TGTGCCAGTAGTATGGACAGGGCTTCGCTCTATGGCTACACCTTC.

The gene calls are TRBV5-1 and TRBJ2-3; D is uncertain. V gave up 4 bases and J gave up 0 bases, with 12 bases separating them. This CDR3 spans 15 amino acids. Germline CDR1 SGHRS, CDR2 YFSETQ. The CDR3 sequence is CASSLIPESTDTQYF. CDR3 bases: TGCGCCAGCAGCCTAATTCCGGAGAGCACAGATACGCAGTATTTT.

V and J are TRBV5-6 and TRBJ2-1; D gene ambiguous. Per the germline V gene, CDR1 is SGHDT and CDR2 is YYEEEE. The CDR3 runs to 13 residues. Trimming shortened V by 0 bases and J by 9 bases, and 10 bases separated the two germline ends. CDR3 coding DNA: TGTGCCAGCAGCTTGGGCAGGTGGGGTGAGCAGTTCTTC. Its translation is CASSLGRWGEQFF.

This rearrangement joins TRBV19 to TRBJ2-7, with D perhaps matching TRBD1 (6 bases). V dropped 1 base and J dropped 2 bases, with 9 bases sitting between them. This CDR3 comprises 14 residues. The germline V gene has CDR1 LNHDA and CDR2 SQIVND (reference sequence). The CDR3 protein is CASSIVGGPYEQYF. The CDR3 DNA follows: TGTGCCAGTAGTATAGTTGGGGGCCCCTACGAGCAGTACTTC.

The CDR3 region has the DNA TGTGCCAGCAGCTTAGGGGTGAGGTTCACAGATACGCAGTATTTT. It encodes CASSLGVRFTDTQYF. The rearrangement links TRBV7-2 to TRBJ2-3; D uncertain. Germline V lookup: CDR1 SGHTA, CDR2 FQGNSA. Between the trimmed V and J ends, which lost 1 base and 2 bases, there was a span of 10 bases. This CDR3 region has 15 residues. The entire variable domain, with the rest obtained from reference TRBV7-2 and TRBJ2-3, is as follows: GAGVSQSPSNKVTEKGKDVELRCDPISGHTALYWYRQSLGQGLEFLIYFQGNSAPDKSGLPSDRFSAERTGGSVSTLTIQRTQQEDSAVYLCASSLGVRFTDTQYFGPGTRLTVL.

The rearrangement uses TRBV7-3 and TRBJ2-1, with no clear D. With 5 bases removed from V and 4 bases from J, the gap between germline ends came to 9 bases. The CDR3 runs to 13 residues. Germline values: CDR1 SGHTA, CDR2 FQGTGA. Here the CDR3 reads CASSRIAYNEQFF. CDR3 bases: TGTGCCAGCAGCCGAATAGCTTACAATGAGCAGTTCTTC.

This clone has more than one count but fewer than ten. The chain employs TRBV5-1 and TRBJ1-2; 7 nucleotides match TRBD1. The V gene end was trimmed by 5 bases and the J gene end by 9 bases; junction bases not matched to a gene: 10. The CDR3 is 13 amino acids. From germline, CDR1 is SGHRS and CDR2 YFSETQ. CDR3 DNA sequence: TGCGCCAGCAGGGCGGAGGGGGCAGTTAGCTACACCTTC. Translation gives CASRAEGAVSYTF.

This clone came up many times. This chain uses TRBV6-1 with TRBJ1-1, with no clear D. Germline CDR1 MNHNS, CDR2 SASEGT. Trimming pared 5 bases from V and 1 base from J, leaving 8 bases between. The CDR3 length is 13 residues. This CDR3 is CASSHQPNTEAFF. The CDR3 nucleotides read TGTGCCAGCAGTCACCAGCCGAACACTGAAGCTTTCTTT.

The rearrangement uses TRBV7-7 and TRBJ2-3; unclear D gene. The CDR3 runs 13 residues. V was pared by 0 bases and J by 4 bases, with 5 bases between. Germline V gene sequence: CDR1 SSHAT, CDR2 FNYEAQ (reference sequence). CDR3 sequence reads: CASSLAGADTQYF. CDR3 nucleotides: TGTGCCAGCAGCTTAGCTGGAGCAGATACGCAGTATTTT.

The chain is built from TRBV12-2 and TRBJ2-7; TRBD1 is the table's D call, not checked against the DNA. TRBV12-2 is a pseudogene. The CDR3 has 13 amino acids. In DNA, the CDR3 is TGTGCAAGTCGCCTGCGACAGTACGACGAGCAGTACTTC. Its translation is CASRLRQYDEQYF.

In this sample, this clone turned up a few times. The J gene is TRBJ1-2, the V gene TRBV29-1; tentative D call: TRBD1 (6 bases). This CDR3 is 12 amino acids long. Germline-derived CDR1 and CDR2 are SQVTM and ANQGSEA. The V and J ends lost 7 bases and 5 bases respectively, with 14 bases between them. CDR3 in amino acids: CSASGQSYGYTF. In DNA, the CDR3 is TGCAGCGCAAGTGGACAGTCATATGGCTACACCTTC.

V usage is TRBV18 and J usage is TRBJ1-2; TRBD1 aligns across 8 bases. The junction had 6 bases not matched to a gene; V was cut back by 2 bases and J by 7 bases. Germline V gene lookup returns CDR1 KGHSH and CDR2 LQKENI. CDR3 length equals 14 residues. DNA of the CDR3: TGTGCCAGCTCACCAAAGGACAGGGAGGCTGGCTACACCTTC. Amino acids: CASSPKDREAGYTF.

The chain employs TRBV5-1 and TRBJ2-3; D ambiguous. This CDR3 region has 12 residues. V lost 3 bases and J lost 4, with 6 bases in between. CDR1 and CDR2 (germline): SGHRS, YFSETQ. DNA of the CDR3: TGCGCCAGCAGCTGGGGTTCAGATACGCAGTATTTT. Its translation is CASSWGSDTQYF.

The V and J genes are TRBV6-6 and TRBJ1-2; 8 bases agree with TRBD1. From germline, CDR1 is MNHNY and CDR2 SVGAGI (reference sequence). This CDR3 comprises 14 residues. With V trimmed by 6 bases and J by 7 bases, 10 bases remained unmatched. The CDR3 DNA reads as TGTGCCAGCAGATACCCGGACAGGGAGGCTGGCTACACCTTC. This sequence encodes CASRYPDREAGYTF.

This clone was counted many times. CDR3 loop: CASSLGFTSRGTNYGYTF. The CDR3 DNA reads as TGTGCCAGCAGCTTAGGCTTCACAAGCAGGGGGACTAACTATGGCTACACCTTC. This chain connects TRBV7-2 to TRBJ1-2, with 7 bases matching TRBD1. V shed 1 base and J 0 bases; nucleotides not matched to a gene: 11. Germline V CDR1 and CDR2: SGHTA, FQGNSA. CDR3 length: 18 amino acids.

This rearrangement joins TRBV11-2 to TRBJ2-1; TRBD1 agrees at 8 bases. From germline, CDR1 is SGHAT and CDR2 FQNNGV. V shed 6 bases and J 4 bases; nucleotides not matched to a gene: 5. This CDR3 comprises 14 residues. The CDR3 DNA sequence: TGTGCCAGCAGTCCGGACAGGGTTTACAATGAGCAGTTCTTC. The encoded protein is CASSPDRVYNEQFF.

The V gene is TRBV5-1, the J gene TRBJ2-7; a weak D match, TRBD2 (5 bases). Germline CDR1 reads SGHRS; CDR2 reads YFSETQ. The CDR3 is 13 amino acids. V lost 0 bases and J lost 7, with 11 bases in between. CDR3 sequence (DNA): TGCGCCAGCAGCTTGGTCGGAGGTTTTGAGCAGTACTTC. Its translation is CASSLVGGFEQYF.